The rows below give T cell receptor beta chains drawn from one sample of a study of molecular identifiers for immune sequencing clone quantification. Each CDR3 protein is one row after TCRdb ran MiXCR on the PCR reads. This table has about 640,000 distinct CDR3 sequences, about 20% appearing once. The sequenced material came from naive CD8+ T cells from blood, with Jurkat cell RNA spiked in. Every receptor here comes from a human donor in good health. Some libraries in this study had Jurkat cell RNA spiked in. CDR3s include the opening cysteine and the closing phenylalanine or tryptophan. The order of the fields is J gene, V gene, D gene, clone size, CDR3 DNA, CDR3 protein. D genes are given only for firm matches. Size is omitted from some rows. Given values are once, few, many or a class for expanded clones.

j_gene: TRBJ2-3
v_gene: TRBV14
d_gene: .
abundance: many
CDR3nt: TGTGCCAGCAGCCAAGACTCGGTCCTTCTGGACACAGATACGCAGTATTTT
CDR3aa: CASSQDSVLLDTDTQYF

j_gene: TRBJ2-7
v_gene: TRBV4-3
d_gene: .
abundance: many
CDR3nt: TGCGCCAGCAGCCAATTCTTAGGGGGGACGCGGGAGCAGTACTTC
CDR3aa: CASSQFLGGTREQYF

j_gene: TRBJ2-2
v_gene: TRBV19
d_gene: TRBD2
abundance: few
CDR3nt: TGTGCCAGTACCCCAGGGACTAGAACGAACACCGGGGAGCTGTTTTTT
CDR3aa: CASTPGTRTNTGELFF

j_gene: TRBJ2-3
v_gene: TRBV4-1
d_gene: .
abundance: many
CDR3nt: TGCGCCAGCAGCCAAGACGGCAACACAGATACGCAGTATTTT
CDR3aa: CASSQDGNTDTQYF

j_gene: TRBJ1-5
v_gene: TRBV5-6
d_gene: TRBD1
abundance: few
CDR3nt: TGTGCCAGCAGCTTGAGCTTCGGCTTCACAGGGGGCAATCAGCCCCAGCATTTT
CDR3aa: CASSLSFGFTGGNQPQHF

j_gene: TRBJ2-7
v_gene: TRBV11-2
d_gene: .
abundance: few
CDR3nt: TGTGCCAGCAGCTCCAACCCGTACTACGAGCAGTACTTC
CDR3aa: CASSSNPYYEQYF

j_gene: TRBJ1-5
v_gene: TRBV12-3/TRBV12-4
d_gene: TRBD1
abundance: few
CDR3nt: TGTGCCAGCAGCCACAGGGGCCCCCAGCATTTT
CDR3aa: CASSHRGPQHF

j_gene: TRBJ2-5
v_gene: TRBV7-9
d_gene: TRBD1
abundance: many
CDR3nt: TGTGCCAGCAGCTTTGAAGGACAGGGGGCTCTCCAAGAGACCCAGTACTTC
CDR3aa: CASSFEGQGALQETQYF

j_gene: TRBJ2-7
v_gene: TRBV20-1
d_gene: .
abundance: .
CDR3nt: TGCAGTGCTAGACCCGAGGGTGGATCCTACGAGCAGTACTTC
CDR3aa: CSARPEGGSYEQYF

j_gene: TRBJ2-1
v_gene: TRBV3-2
d_gene: .
abundance: once
CDR3nt: TGTGCCAGCAGCCAAGAAACTAGCGGGAAGTTGGGCAATGAGCAGTTCTTC
CDR3aa: CASSQETSGKLGNEQFF

j_gene: TRBJ1-1
v_gene: TRBV6-2/TRBV6-3
d_gene: .
abundance: few
CDR3nt: TGTGCCAGCAGTTACTCAGGGGCGCACACTGAAGCTTTCTTT
CDR3aa: CASSYSGAHTEAFF

j_gene: TRBJ2-3
v_gene: TRBV27
d_gene: TRBD2
abundance: .
CDR3nt: TGTGCCAGCAGTTTACTAGCTCGGACTAGCGGATCTGGTGCGCAGTATTTT
CDR3aa: CASSLLARTSGSGAQYF

j_gene: TRBJ2-3
v_gene: TRBV30
d_gene: .
abundance: many
CDR3nt: TGTGCCTGGAGTGTTGGAGCCTTCGGGGATACGCAGTATTTT
CDR3aa: CAWSVGAFGDTQYF

j_gene: TRBJ2-7
v_gene: TRBV4-1
d_gene: TRBD1
abundance: few
CDR3nt: TGCGCCAGCAGCCAAGGAGGACAGGGGGTCATTGCCTACGAGCAGTACTTC
CDR3aa: CASSQGGQGVIAYEQYF

j_gene: TRBJ1-4
v_gene: TRBV6-6
d_gene: TRBD1
abundance: many
CDR3nt: TGTGCCAGCAGTCGGACAGGGGTTGGGGAAAAACTGTTTTTT
CDR3aa: CASSRTGVGEKLFF

j_gene: TRBJ1-1
v_gene: TRBV11-2
d_gene: .
abundance: .
CDR3nt: TGTGCCAGCAGCTTAGATCTCGGGGCGTTCGGCACTGAAGCTTTCTTT
CDR3aa: CASSLDLGAFGTEAFF

j_gene: TRBJ2-7
v_gene: TRBV9
d_gene: .
abundance: .
CDR3nt: TGTGCCAGCAGCGTAGAGGCCAGCTCCTACGAGCAGTACTTC
CDR3aa: CASSVEASSYEQYF

j_gene: TRBJ2-1
v_gene: TRBV24-1
d_gene: .
abundance: many
CDR3nt: TGTGCCACCAGTAGTGGCAAGATTTTCTCCTATGAGCAGTTCTTC
CDR3aa: CATSSGKIFSYEQFF

j_gene: TRBJ1-6
v_gene: TRBV28
d_gene: .
abundance: many
CDR3nt: TGTGCCAGCAGTTTAAACTCACCCCTCCACTTT
CDR3aa: CASSLNSPLHF

j_gene: TRBJ2-3
v_gene: TRBV7-9
d_gene: TRBD2
abundance: .
CDR3nt: TGTGCCAGCAGCTTACCGGTCGGGGGGAACACAGATACGCAGTATTTT
CDR3aa: CASSLPVGGNTDTQYF

j_gene: TRBJ2-7
v_gene: TRBV7-2
d_gene: TRBD2
abundance: few
CDR3nt: TGTGCCAGCAGCGGGCGGGGGGAGGCCTACGAGCAGTACTTC
CDR3aa: CASSGRGEAYEQYF

j_gene: TRBJ2-5
v_gene: TRBV7-9
d_gene: .
abundance: many
CDR3nt: TGTGCCAGCAGCTTAGTCCCGGGGCAGCAAATCCAAGAGACCCAGTACTTC
CDR3aa: CASSLVPGQQIQETQYF

j_gene: TRBJ2-7
v_gene: TRBV20-1
d_gene: TRBD2
abundance: many
CDR3nt: TGCAGTGCTACGGGACTATATCTCGAGCAGTACTTC
CDR3aa: CSATGLYLEQYF

j_gene: TRBJ1-1
v_gene: TRBV29-1
d_gene: TRBD1
abundance: many
CDR3nt: TGCAGCGTACAGGGGGACACTGAAGCTTTCTTT
CDR3aa: CSVQGDTEAFF

j_gene: TRBJ2-7
v_gene: TRBV3-1
d_gene: .
abundance: many
CDR3nt: TGTGCCAGCAGCCTCCAGGAGTCAGCGTGGAACTCCTACGAGCAGTACTTC
CDR3aa: CASSLQESAWNSYEQYF

j_gene: TRBJ1-2
v_gene: TRBV27
d_gene: .
abundance: .
CDR3nt: TGTGCCAGCAGTCAGCCGGGACGGATGTATGGCTACACCTTC
CDR3aa: CASSQPGRMYGYTF

j_gene: TRBJ2-7
v_gene: TRBV27
d_gene: .
abundance: many
CDR3nt: TGTGCCAGCAGTAATAGCGGTTACTACGAGCAGTACTTC
CDR3aa: CASSNSGYYEQYF

j_gene: TRBJ2-1
v_gene: TRBV6-2/TRBV6-3
d_gene: TRBD2
abundance: .
CDR3nt: TGTGCCAGCAGTTACTGGACTAGCGGGAGCAATGAGCAGTTCTTC
CDR3aa: CASSYWTSGSNEQFF

j_gene: TRBJ1-1
v_gene: TRBV30
d_gene: .
abundance: many
CDR3nt: TGTGCCTGGAGTCCCACAGGGAGCACTGAAGCTTTCTTT
CDR3aa: CAWSPTGSTEAFF

j_gene: TRBJ1-1
v_gene: TRBV7-9
d_gene: TRBD1
abundance: many
CDR3nt: TGTGCCAGCAGCTGGACAGGGGTTGAAGCTTTCTTT
CDR3aa: CASSWTGVEAFF

j_gene: TRBJ2-7
v_gene: TRBV7-6
d_gene: .
abundance: .
CDR3nt: TGTGCCAGCAGCTCTCCCGTGGAGTTGAGGTATTCCGAGCAGTACTTC
CDR3aa: CASSSPVELRYSEQYF

j_gene: TRBJ2-1
v_gene: TRBV30
d_gene: TRBD1
abundance: many
CDR3nt: TGTGCCTGGAGGACAGGGGCCCCCTTTGAGCAGTTCTTC
CDR3aa: CAWRTGAPFEQFF

j_gene: TRBJ2-1
v_gene: TRBV30
d_gene: .
abundance: few
CDR3nt: TGTGCCGGTTGGGCAGGGATGGGGGGCGCAGGCAATGAGCAGTTCTTC
CDR3aa: CAGWAGMGGAGNEQFF